This TCR beta chain was identified during a study of T cells in localized non-small cell lung cancer. General study results and limits: Adjacent lung tissue had a median roughly 55 of the top 100 clones found in the tumor.

The assay was immunoSEQ multiplex PCR, and TCRdb's table has in-frame clones only and misses some. The sample contains 45,000 to 65,000 clones, approximately 90% of which appear only once. As to this clone: Antigen: not known.

The CDR3 is 17 amino acids. V shed 4 bases, J shed 4 bases, and the junction held 12 bases outside the gene matches. Germline V gene lookup returns CDR1 SGHNT and CDR2 YYREEE (reference sequence). Sequenced material: peripheral blood, taken before any cancer treatment. The V gene is TRBV5-4, the J gene TRBJ2-3; 10 nucleotides agree with TRBD2. The clonotype was recovered from a man between 35 and 75 years old with stage I squamous cell lung carcinoma. The CDR3 loop reads CASSPSPLAGVPDTQYF. The CDR3 nucleotides are TGTGCCAGCAGCCCGAGCCCCCTAGCGGGGGTACCAGATACGCAGTATTTT. Drawing the rest from reference TRBV5-4 and TRBJ2-3, the complete variable domain is ETGVTQSPTHLIKTRGQQVTLRCSSQSGHNTVSWYQQALGQGPQFIFQYYREEENGRGNFPPRFSGLQFPNYSSELNVNALELDDSALYLCASSPSPLAGVPDTQYFGPGTRLTVL.